Detailed here is one T cell receptor beta chain. Its antigen is still unknown. Base qualities were left out, and no much larger clone turns up one base away. The source of the sample is a study of blood T cells in healthy people across ages (dated by TCRdb to 2015 to 2017). Notes on the research overall: In model experiments, roughly one uniquely barcoded TCR beta cDNA molecule per two T cells was captured by template switching. To avoid experimental bias, donors of different ages were spread randomly across the sequencing lanes. The study measured age-related changes in TCR beta repertoire diversity using deep sequencing normalized with unique cDNA molecular identifiers. For two donors (one aged 18 to 30 and one aged 80 or older), the study analyzed two additional independent replicas of 1 million unique cDNA reads from the same blood draw. Donors were grouped into four age groups: young (average 16 years), middle-aged (under 40), aged (62) and long-lived (about 90). The investigation overall reported the following: Compared with the aged group, the long-lived group had more naive CD4+ T cells, fewer expanded clones and increased TCR diversity, a pattern suggesting age selection. A strong correlation was found between observed TCR beta diversity and the percentage of naive T cells measured by flow cytometry. The CMV infection status of donors was not known, potentially confounding age-related changes in expanded clonotypes. Since profiling was done on bulk unsorted PBMCs, naive and antigen-experienced compartments could not be conclusively compared. Observed TCR beta diversity per million T cells fell roughly linearly with age, and a significant reduction was already apparent by age about 43. Estimates of total diversity based on one million sequenced T cells were regarded as lower bounds and as underestimates.

V is clipped by 7 bases and J by 4 bases, and the sequence between their germline boundaries is 16 bases long. The CDR3 spans 14 residues, from the cysteine through the phenylalanine. The read is trimmed to its CDR3 DNA, 42 bases read in frame from base 1. The germline V gene (reference sequence) supplies CDR1 DFQATT and CDR2 SNEGSKA. Libraries were constructed by 5' RACE. The sequencer listed for this sample is Illumina HiSeq 2500. A second PCR of roughly 6 to 11 cycles was run with a J-beta primer mix and a sample-barcoded 5' primer. A unique molecular identifier was introduced onto each TCR beta cDNA molecule by a template-switch 5' adaptor carrying 12 random nucleotides. Each sample yielded at least 3 million CDR3-containing paired-end reads. First-strand cDNA was synthesized from all RNA with the Mint cDNA synthesis kit, primed by a TRBC-specific oligonucleotide. Following uracil-DNA glycosylase treatment, a first 18-cycle PCR with universal primers M1SS and BC2_uni_R was performed on all cDNA. Per the authors' processing: For normalization, 1 million high-quality reads, each with a distinct molecular identifier, were randomly selected from each sample. Instead of being binned into consensus sequences, reads that shared molecular identifiers were thrown out. MiTCR, with a Q25 quality threshold and the strictest error-elimination algorithm, was used for CDR3 identification, clonotype clustering and error correction. Lower-bound total TCR beta diversity was estimated with a nonparametric unseen species model using Euler transformation. TCRdb reprocessed the public reads (quality trimming at Q25 with fastp, clone calling with MiXCR) and kept in-frame beta chains. Rows with a matching CDR3 protein are joined into one entry that keeps the most common DNA and genes. The V and J calls follow TCRdb's processing rather than the paper's. For this sample the table gives about 1.4 million distinct CDR3 sequences, of which 45% to 70% were detected only once. Of the sample, 6.5% to 8% is held by the ten largest clones.

The 39 donors, aged roughly 6 to 90 years, were systemically healthy Caucasian individuals from Russia. Each donor gave about 9.7 milliliters of peripheral blood, drawn into EDTA-treated Vacutainer tubes. Ficoll-Paque density-gradient centrifugation was used to isolate PBMCs, with at least 6.5 million per sample. Total RNA was extracted from PBMCs with Trizol reagent, with at least 6 micrograms obtained per sample. The percentages of naive CD45RAhigh/CD27high T cells were determined by flow cytometry on a PBMC aliquot from every donor. The source is a man aged 18 to 35 in good health. The chain is encoded by TRBV20-1 joined to TRBJ2-2; a tentative D call is TRBD2 (6 bases match). What was sequenced was blood. The sequence in DNA is TGCAGTGTCCTTAGGGACTCTTCCACCGGGGAGCTGTTTTTT. Its amino acids are CSVLRDSSTGELFF.